The 19 T cell receptor beta chains listed next were all sequenced from one sample in a study of molecular identifiers for immune sequencing clone quantification. Using its own MiXCR run on the PCR reads, TCRdb lists one record per CDR3 protein. The data hold nearly 650,000 distinct CDR3 sequences, with 25% observed a single time. Sequencing was performed on naive CD8+ T cells from blood, with Jurkat cell RNA spiked in. Subset here: FACS-sorted CD8+CD4-CCR7+CD45RA+ naive T cells. Every receptor here comes from a human donor in good health. Some libraries in this study had Jurkat cell RNA spiked in.

This chain connects TRBV6-5 to TRBJ2-4, with TRBD2 identical over 12 bases. The germline V gene has CDR1 MNHEY and CDR2 SVGAGI. J was trimmed by 12 bases and V by 6 bases; bases with no gene match: 15. The CDR3 runs to 16 residues. The CDR3: CASSRRLAGEGGNQYF. CDR3 nucleotide sequence: TGTGCCAGCAGCCGGAGACTAGCGGGAGAGGGCGGGAATCAGTACTTC.

V and J are TRBV5-6 and TRBJ1-6, with D possibly being TRBD1 (5 bases). Germline V gene lookup returns CDR1 SGHDT and CDR2 YYEEEE. The CDR3 covers 17 residues. V lost 3 bases, J lost 0 bases, and 13 bases lay in between. Here the CDR3 reads CASSSPRESSYNSPLHF. The CDR3 nucleotides read TGTGCCAGCAGCTCACCCAGGGAAAGCTCCTATAATTCACCCCTCCACTTT.

This clonotype came up many times. This chain connects TRBV7-9 to TRBJ1-1; D unclear. The CDR3 is made up of 14 amino acids. V lost 2 bases to trimming and J lost 2 bases, with 9 bases between them. Looked up from germline, CDR1 is SEHNR and CDR2 is FQNEAQ (reference sequence). The CDR3 is CASSLTAGNTEAFF. The DNA of the CDR3 is TGTGCCAGCAGCTTAACAGCTGGAAACACTGAAGCTTTCTTT.

This clonotype was observed many times. CDR3: CASRHGYEQYF. The CDR3 nucleotides are TGTGCCAGCAGGCATGGATACGAGCAGTACTTC. This chain connects TRBV27 to TRBJ2-7; D is ambiguous. The CDR3 sequence is 11 residues long. The V end lost 6 bases, the J end lost 4 bases, and 7 bases lay between the germline ends. Germline V gene lookup returns CDR1 MNHEY and CDR2 SMNVEV (reference sequence).

This chain connects TRBV19 to TRBJ1-6; TRBD1 agrees at 7 bases. In germline, CDR1 is LNHDA, CDR2 SQIVND (reference sequence). The CDR3 runs 13 residues. V shed 7 bases and J 10 bases; nucleotides not matched to a gene: 7. The CDR3, as DNA: TGTGCCAGTAAGGTCCAGGGGGGCTCACCCCTCCACTTT. As protein: CASKVQGGSPLHF.

This rearrangement joins TRBV28 to TRBJ2-7; the match to TRBD2 covers 12 bases. CDR1 is MDHEN and CDR2 is SYDVKM in the germline V gene. The CDR3 consists of 15 residues. V shed 5 bases and J 7 bases; nucleotides not matched to a gene: 9. The CDR3 bases are TGTGCCAGCAGTCCCCGACTAGCGGGGGTGAAGGAGCAGTACTTC. Amino acids: CASSPRLAGVKEQYF. Based on the CDR3 plus reference TRBV28 and TRBJ2-7, the full variable domain is DVKVTQSSRYLVKRTGEKVFLECVQDMDHENMFWYRQDPGLGLRLIYFSYDVKMKEKGDIPEGYSVSREKKERFSLILESASTNQTSMYLCASSPRLAGVKEQYFGPGTRLTVT.

In regard to this clonotype: The junction differs from germline at one of its ends, possibly a read error. The chain has TRBV7-8 and TRBJ2-1; no clear D gene. The CDR3 contains 12 residues. CDR1 is SGHVS, CDR2 FQNEAQ, per germline. CDR3 sequence: CASSFYANGQFF. The DNA of the CDR3 is TGTGCCAGCAGCTTTTACGCCAATGGGCAGTTCTTC.

In its sample, this clonotype was seen many times. V and J are TRBV29-1 and TRBJ2-3, with 8 bases fitting TRBD1. From germline, CDR1 is SQVTM and CDR2 ANQGSEA. The V gene end was trimmed by 6 bases and the J gene end by 4 bases; junction bases not matched to a gene: 6. There are 13 residues in the CDR3. The CDR3 spells CSVDDRGSDTQYF. The CDR3, as DNA: TGCAGCGTCGACGACAGGGGATCAGATACGCAGTATTTT.

The gene calls are TRBV23-1 and TRBJ1-1; TRBD1 is a possible D gene (5 bases). TRBV23-1 belongs to the ORF category, with a function that is uncertain. The CDR3 loop spans 11 amino acids. V lost 10 bases to trimming and J lost 2 bases, with 8 bases between them. Here the CDR3 DNA reads TGCGCCACTAGGGGCAACACTGAAGCTTTCTTT. It translates to CATRGNTEAFF.

Ten or more counts support this clonotype. The V gene is TRBV14, the J gene TRBJ2-7, with D possibly matching TRBD2 (7 bases). There are 16 residues in the CDR3. V was shortened by 4 bases and J by 2 bases, with 18 bases between the two germline ends. Germline assignment: CDR1 SGHDN and CDR2 FVKESK. The CDR3 DNA reads as TGTGCCAGCAGCCCCCTAGCGGAGCAGGGGACCTACGAGCAGTACTTC. Its translation: CASSPLAEQGTYEQYF.

Only a few counts were recorded for this clonotype. The gene calls are TRBV6-2 or TRBV6-3 and TRBJ2-5; D may be TRBD2 (5 bases). This CDR3 has 13 amino acids. Germline V gene data show CDR1 as MNHEY and CDR2 as SVGEGT. The V end lost 6 bases, the J end lost 5 bases, and 13 bases lay between the germline ends. Here the CDR3 DNA reads TGTGCCAGCAGGACTAATGCTGGGGAGACCCAGTACTTC. Translation: CASRTNAGETQYF.

Comment on this clonotype: This may arise from a read error, as a much more abundant clone is one base away. The chain is built from TRBV28 and TRBJ2-7; D may be TRBD2 (9 bases). Between the trimmed V and J ends, which lost 5 bases and 7 bases, there was a span of 36 bases. The CDR3 has 20 residues. Germline assignment: CDR1 MDHEN and CDR2 SYDVKM. The CDR3 sequence is CASSTDRGVGGRAVVGEQYF. The CDR3 DNA follows: TGTGCCAGCAGTACAGACAGGGGTGTTGGCGGGAGGGCCGTCGTCGGGGAGCAGTACTTC.

The chain links TRBV9 to TRBJ2-1, with TRBD1 matching over 7 bases. The trim removed 3 bases at V and 8 bases at J, leaving 17 bases unmatched. Germline loops: CDR1 SGDLS, CDR2 YYNGEE. The CDR3 sequence is 17 residues long. As DNA, the CDR3 is TGTGCCAGCAGCGGACGATCCGGGACAGAGCACCACGATGAGCAGTTCTTC. Translation gives CASSGRSGTEHHDEQFF.

Comments on this clonotype: A much bigger clone sits one base away, suggesting this may be a read error. This chain joins TRBV29-1 and TRBJ2-2, with 7 bases matching TRBD1. CDR1 and CDR2 (germline): SQVTM, ANQGSEA. The CDR3 consists of 15 residues. In DNA, the CDR3 is TGCGGCGTTGTTCTACAGGGGAGGAACACCGGGGAGCTGTTTTTT. Its translation is CGVVLQGRNTGELFF.

This clonotype was counted a few times. V and J are TRBV25-1 and TRBJ1-6; D unclear. CDR1 is MGHDK and CDR2 is SYGVNS in the germline V gene. The V and J ends lost 6 bases and 0 bases respectively, with 9 bases between them. This CDR3 has 15 amino acids. CDR3 region: CASSGGSSYNSPLHF. The CDR3 region has the DNA TGTGCCAGCAGCGGAGGGAGCTCCTATAATTCACCCCTCCACTTT.

This clonotype was counted at least ten times. The chain links TRBV27 to TRBJ2-7; D remains unclear. V was pared by 8 bases and J by 2 bases, with 13 bases between. Germline CDR1 MNHEY, CDR2 SMNVEV (reference sequence). The CDR3 runs to 13 residues. This chain's CDR3 is CASRLGLAYEQYF. CDR3 in DNA: TGTGCCAGCCGCCTAGGGTTAGCCTACGAGCAGTACTTC.

This clonotype has just a few counts. V and J are TRBV30 and TRBJ1-2; 9 nucleotides align to TRBD1. CDR1 is GTSNPN and CDR2 is SVGIG in the germline V gene (reference sequence). The CDR3 is made up of 15 amino acids. V lost 0 bases and J lost 4; bases outside the gene matches: 6. The CDR3 sequence: CAWSVTLTGGYGYTF. The DNA of the CDR3 is TGTGCCTGGAGTGTGACCTTGACAGGGGGCTATGGCTACACCTTC.

There are many counts of this clonotype. The chain employs TRBV19 and TRBJ1-5; D gene unclear. The CDR3 extends over 14 amino acids. With 8 bases removed from V and 6 bases from J, the gap between germline ends came to 17 bases. CDR1 is LNHDA, CDR2 SQIVND, per germline (reference sequence). CDR3 amino acids: CASADNPPGQPQHF. CDR3 coding DNA: TGTGCCAGTGCAGACAACCCTCCAGGTCAGCCCCAGCATTTT.

Ten or more counts support this clonotype. The genes are TRBV29-1 and TRBJ1-1; no clear D gene. Germline assignment: CDR1 SQVTM and CDR2 ANQGSEA. CDR3 length: 11 amino acids. The V gene lost 7 bases and the J gene lost 6 bases, with 12 bases spanning the gap. As DNA, the CDR3 is TGCAGCGCCAGGACGTCGGCTGAAGCTTTCTTT. This codes for CSARTSAEAFF.